These T cell receptor beta chains were read from a single sample in a study of patients and donors after allogeneic stem cell transplantation. From the RT-PCR reads, TCRdb called clonotypes with MiXCR, one entry per CDR3 protein. This table holds 920,000 or so distinct CDR3 sequences, about 20% found once. The material sequenced was blood, either unsorted or a sorted T cell fraction (not recorded which). Source of these receptors: a human donor who was either an allogeneic HSCT recipient or a stem cell or donor lymphocyte infusion donor (not recorded which). It is not recorded whose cells these are; they may come from a transplant donor. CDR3s include the opening cysteine and the closing phenylalanine or tryptophan. The order of the fields is clone size, CDR3 length, J gene, V gene, D gene, CDR3 DNA, CDR3 protein. A D gene is named only where the DNA matches it firmly. A row's size may be missing; if present it is once, few, many or a size class.

clone size: few; CDR3 length: 11; J gene: TRBJ1-1; V gene: TRBV25-1; D gene: .; CDR3 DNA: TGTGCCAGTCGGAAGCTAACCGAAGCTTTCTTT; CDR3 protein: CASRKLTEAFF
clone size: .; CDR3 length: 12; J gene: TRBJ2-1; V gene: TRBV6-4; D gene: .; CDR3 DNA: TGTGCCAGCAGTGACTCCTGGGGCGAGCAGTTCTTC; CDR3 protein: CASSDSWGEQFF
clone size: many; CDR3 length: 14; J gene: TRBJ2-1; V gene: TRBV11-1; D gene: .; CDR3 DNA: TGTGCCAGCAGCTTAAGCCCTTGGAGAAATGAGCAGTTCTTC; CDR3 protein: CASSLSPWRNEQFF
clone size: .; CDR3 length: 16; J gene: TRBJ2-2; V gene: TRBV3-1; D gene: .; CDR3 DNA: TGTGCCAGCAGCCAAGAGGGGGGCGGTGGCACCGGGGAGCTGTTTTTT; CDR3 protein: CASSQEGGGGTGELFF
clone size: .; CDR3 length: 16; J gene: TRBJ2-7; V gene: TRBV7-2; D gene: TRBD1; CDR3 DNA: TGTGCCAGCAGCAAAGAGGGACAGTCGGTTAAATACGAGCAGTACTTC; CDR3 protein: CASSKEGQSVKYEQYF
clone size: .; CDR3 length: 17; J gene: TRBJ1-1; V gene: TRBV6-1; D gene: .; CDR3 DNA: TGTGCCAGCAGTAAAGATAATCGGGGACGGTTGAACACTGAAGCTTTCTTT; CDR3 protein: CASSKDNRGRLNTEAFF
clone size: .; CDR3 length: 14; J gene: TRBJ1-1; V gene: TRBV28; D gene: TRBD1; CDR3 DNA: TGTGCCAGCGGCTCGACAGGGGGGGGCACTGAAGCTTTCTTT; CDR3 protein: CASGSTGGGTEAFF
clone size: .; CDR3 length: 15; J gene: TRBJ1-1; V gene: TRBV6-2/TRBV6-3; D gene: .; CDR3 DNA: TGTGCCAGCAGTTTACCAGGGTCTTATCCGACTGAAGCTTTCTTT; CDR3 protein: CASSLPGSYPTEAFF
clone size: many; CDR3 length: 13; J gene: TRBJ2-3; V gene: TRBV20-1; D gene: .; CDR3 DNA: TGCAGTGCTAAGGACCTACTCACAGATACGCAGTATTTT; CDR3 protein: CSAKDLLTDTQYF
clone size: .; CDR3 length: 13; J gene: TRBJ1-2; V gene: TRBV5-1; D gene: TRBD1; CDR3 DNA: TGCGCCAGCAGCCTGCACAGGGGATCTGGCTACACCTTC; CDR3 protein: CASSLHRGSGYTF
clone size: .; CDR3 length: 12; J gene: TRBJ1-2; V gene: TRBV20-1; D gene: .; CDR3 DNA: TGCAGTGCTGTCCTCGGACAGTATGGCTACACCTTC; CDR3 protein: CSAVLGQYGYTF
clone size: many; CDR3 length: 15; J gene: TRBJ1-3; V gene: TRBV5-5; D gene: .; CDR3 DNA: TGTGCCAGCAGCTTAGGACAGATCTCTGGAAACACCATATATTTT; CDR3 protein: CASSLGQISGNTIYF
clone size: many; CDR3 length: 15; J gene: TRBJ2-3; V gene: TRBV5-1; D gene: .; CDR3 DNA: TGCGCCAGCAGCCCCGGGGGAGGGGGCAGAGATACGCAGTATTTT; CDR3 protein: CASSPGGGGRDTQYF
clone size: .; CDR3 length: 14; J gene: TRBJ2-3; V gene: TRBV15; D gene: .; CDR3 DNA: TGTGCCACCAGCAGAGTAGGAAGCACAGATACGCAGTATTTT; CDR3 protein: CATSRVGSTDTQYF
clone size: .; CDR3 length: 17; J gene: TRBJ1-1; V gene: TRBV7-8; D gene: .; CDR3 DNA: TGTGCCAGCAGCTTAGGACGGTTACCGGTCATGAACACTGAAGCTTTCTTT; CDR3 protein: CASSLGRLPVMNTEAFF
clone size: .; CDR3 length: 14; J gene: TRBJ1-2; V gene: TRBV5-1; D gene: .; CDR3 DNA: TGCGCCAGCAGCTCCCGGGGGCAGGGTTATGGCTACACCTTC; CDR3 protein: CASSSRGQGYGYTF
clone size: many; CDR3 length: 16; J gene: TRBJ1-4; V gene: TRBV12-3/TRBV12-4; D gene: TRBD1; CDR3 DNA: TGTGCCAGCAGTTCTATCCCGGGACAGGCGAATGAAAAACTGTTTTTT; CDR3 protein: CASSSIPGQANEKLFF
clone size: .; CDR3 length: 15; J gene: TRBJ2-7; V gene: TRBV7-7; D gene: .; CDR3 DNA: TGTGCTAGCAGCTTAGCAGACGGCCGATCCTACGAGCAGTACTTC; CDR3 protein: CASSLADGRSYEQYF
clone size: few; CDR3 length: 15; J gene: TRBJ2-7; V gene: TRBV20-1; D gene: .; CDR3 DNA: TGCAGTGCTAGTTCAAGGGTAGCGTCGGCCTACGAGCAGTACTTC; CDR3 protein: CSASSRVASAYEQYF
clone size: few; CDR3 length: 12; J gene: TRBJ1-1; V gene: TRBV12-3/TRBV12-4; D gene: TRBD1; CDR3 DNA: TGTGCCAGCGACAGGGGAGGGACTGAAGCTTTCTTT; CDR3 protein: CASDRGGTEAFF